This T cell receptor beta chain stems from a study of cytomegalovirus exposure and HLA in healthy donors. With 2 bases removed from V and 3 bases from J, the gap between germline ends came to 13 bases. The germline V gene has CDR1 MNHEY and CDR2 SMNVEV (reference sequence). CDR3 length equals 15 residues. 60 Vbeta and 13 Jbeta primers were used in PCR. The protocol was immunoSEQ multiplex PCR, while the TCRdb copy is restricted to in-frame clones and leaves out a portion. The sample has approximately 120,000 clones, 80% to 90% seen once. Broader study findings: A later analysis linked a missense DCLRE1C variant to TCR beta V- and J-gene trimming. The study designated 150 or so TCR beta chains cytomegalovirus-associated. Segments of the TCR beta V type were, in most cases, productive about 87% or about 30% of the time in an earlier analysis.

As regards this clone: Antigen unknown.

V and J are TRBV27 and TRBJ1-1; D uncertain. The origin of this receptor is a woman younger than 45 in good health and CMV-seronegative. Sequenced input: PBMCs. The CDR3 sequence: CASSLRRGWDTEAFF. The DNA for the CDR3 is TGTGCCAGCAGTTTACGACGGGGTTGGGACACTGAAGCTTTCTTT.